This T cell receptor (beta chain) emerged from a study of follicular helper T cells after annual influenza vaccination (dated by TCRdb to 2015 to 2018). In the study overall: Blood was collected on days 0, 7 and 28 after each seasonal influenza vaccination. To study recall of cTfh clones, some subjects were followed across successive annual vaccinations spanning the 2013-2014, 2014-2015 and 2015-2016 seasons. One week after vaccination, a second recruited cohort of about a dozen subjects (Table S1) displayed a similar ICOS+CD38+ cTfh response. Multi-year samples were obtained from about 6 subjects, with two vaccination seasons covered for a few subjects and three seasons covered for two subjects. Samples from 2013-2014 were cryopreserved, whereas samples from about 2015 were processed immediately after collection. General conclusions and limits of the study: Because only about 8.5-20% of the analyzed cells gave productive TCRB sequences, there was no way to sample rare clonotypes. A recurrent oligoclonal ICOS+CD38+ cTfh response containing tetramer and AIM influenza-specific clonotypes was recalled by successive annual vaccinations. Day 7 ICOS+CD38+ clones were most often found later in ICOS-CD38- cTfh, suggesting that subset may serve as a memory reservoir. ICOS+CD38+ cTfh clonality correlated with the frequency of that population, and its change correlated with the change in circulating plasmablast frequency.

This sample's time point label indicates: 2015-2016 season, pre-vaccination. Adults were given seasonal inactivated influenza vaccine (Fluvarix), and sorted blood CD4 subsets were followed by TCRB sequencing before and after vaccination. Subjects were considered eligible if community-dwelling and if influenza vaccine had not been received in the prior 6 months. Exclusions included influenza vaccine contraindications, substance abuse, HIV/AIDS, active malignancy, immunomodulatory medication and active illness such as respiratory infection. At each time point, roughly 35 to 110 mL of blood was collected. Circulating Tfh were defined as non-naive CD4+CXCR5+PD-1+ cells and sorted into ICOS+CD38+ and ICOS-CD38- fractions. Ficoll-Paque PLUS or SepMate separation was used to isolate PBMC. Before DNA extraction, cell subsets were sorted from PBMC on a BD FACS Aria. Library generation was performed with the immunoSEQ multiplex PCR assay. Adaptive Biotechnologies carried out TCRB amplification, library preparation, sequencing and preliminary bioinformatics at Survey level resolution. TCRB sequencing used multiplex PCR amplification of genomic DNA from sorted cTfh populations. Processing in the source paper ran as follows. Clonality was computed in R as 1 minus normalized Shannon entropy; the Gini index was calculated with the R package ineq. Overlap score was defined as the summed counts of shared sequences divided by the total counts of all sequences in both compared samples. Significance of shared clonotypes was assessed by Fisher's exact test, with a theoretical repertoire of 10^7 TCRB sequences assumed. Entries here come from immuneACCESS through TCRdb and include only in-frame sequences with V and J called. Some clones fail to appear in such tables; in the studies checked, an unresolved V gene covers under half of the shortfall, and the cause of the remainder is unknown. The V and J calls and clone size are taken from that table; D and trimming were inferred from the DNA. The sample data list 9,500 to 15,000 clones, and 70% to 80% of these were observed just once. The ten largest clones capture approximately 3.8% of the sample.

As for this clone: Its recognized antigen is unknown. No per-base quality is available; no much larger clone lies one base away.

The germline V gene yields SGHAT for CDR1 and FQNNGV for CDR2. Cut back by 5 bases and 0 bases, the V and J ends lie 7 bases apart. There are 13 amino acids in the CDR3, from cysteine to phenylalanine inclusive. Only the CDR3 DNA is retained, 39 bases long and in frame from the first base. The source material was CXCR5+ CD38- circulating T follicular helper cells from blood, sampled on the day of influenza vaccination. The meaning of the sample's cell subset or site label: circulating Tfh, non-naive CD4+CXCR5+PD-1+ (ICOS+CD38+ or ICOS-CD38-). This TCR was sampled from an adult who received the influenza vaccine. The rearranged chain carries TRBV11-2 and TRBJ1-1, with the D gene too uncertain to name. The DNA sequence is given as TGTGCCAGCAGCCTTTGGTTGAACACTGAAGCTTTCTTT. The resulting protein is CASSLWLNTEAFF.